This T cell receptor beta chain was found in a study of CD8 T cells in ankylosing spondylitis. There are 13 residues in the CDR3. Trimming left V 6 bases short and J 0 bases short, with 9 bases between. TCRdb re-called the 5' RACE reads through MiXCR, storing one row per CDR3 protein. In the table there are about 360,000 distinct CDR3 sequences, 20% to 25% of which are singletons. The sample comprised blood, either unsorted or a sorted T cell fraction (not recorded which). The sequence was obtained from a male donor with ankylosing spondylitis or in good health (not recorded which). The chain combines TRBV12-3 or TRBV12-4 with TRBJ2-7; D unclear. The CDR3 is CASSGRNSYEQYF. The CDR3 region has the DNA TGTGCCAGCAGCGGCCGCAACTCCTACGAGCAGTACTTC.